This is a list of T cell receptor beta chains from one sample in a study of blood T cell repertoires in COVID-19. Libraries were prepared by immunoSEQ multiplex PCR; TCRdb keeps only in-frame clonotypes and omits some of them. Of about 270,000 clones in the sample, roughly 93% were seen once. Sequenced material: PBMCs or T cells enriched from blood (not recorded which). These receptors were taken from a woman aged 40-49 years with acute COVID-19. Each CDR3 is given with its conserved first and last residue. Size tells how often a clone was seen (once, few, many) or the class of an expanded clone, and some rows leave it out.

V gene	J gene	clone size	CDR3 protein
TRBV28	TRBJ2-2	once	CASSLEIANTGELFF
TRBV5-8	TRBJ1-2	-	CASSQQFVGFYGYTF
TRBV2	TRBJ2-1	-	CASSEQGQPYNEQFF
TRBV29-1	TRBJ2-5	-	CSVVSRRETQYF
TRBV3-1/TRBV3-2	TRBJ2-7	many	CASSLTSGQTYEQYF
TRBV5-1	TRBJ2-1	-	CASSLGLAGGLLGSYNEQFF
TRBV9	TRBJ2-1	few	CASSVAGGLFNEQFF
TRBV29-1	TRBJ2-1	-	CSVGRRLAGAGSVHEQFF
TRBV30	TRBJ1-1	-	CAWSDRPDTEAFF
TRBV9	TRBJ2-5	-	CASSQTSAQETQYF
TRBV4-2	TRBJ1-1	once	CASSQVQGAMNTEAFF
TRBV27	TRBJ2-2	-	CASSLWTSGGTGELFF
TRBV7-6	TRBJ1-1	once	CASSLVGGRNTEAFF
TRBV5-6	TRBJ2-7	-	CASSSWASGSYEQYF
TRBV27	TRBJ2-7	-	CASSLSPGSNEQYF
TRBV7-8	TRBJ1-1	-	CASSLGQGARAAFF
TRBV28	TRBJ1-2	-	CASSTRQGGHYGYTF
TRBV12-3/TRBV12-4	TRBJ1-1	-	CASSPEGQFEAFF
TRBV24-1	TRBJ2-2	-	CATSDSGGRLTGELFF
TRBV3-1/TRBV3-2	TRBJ2-7	-	CASSQDMVKGAYEQYF
TRBV28	TRBJ1-5	once	CASSYRGGHQPQHF